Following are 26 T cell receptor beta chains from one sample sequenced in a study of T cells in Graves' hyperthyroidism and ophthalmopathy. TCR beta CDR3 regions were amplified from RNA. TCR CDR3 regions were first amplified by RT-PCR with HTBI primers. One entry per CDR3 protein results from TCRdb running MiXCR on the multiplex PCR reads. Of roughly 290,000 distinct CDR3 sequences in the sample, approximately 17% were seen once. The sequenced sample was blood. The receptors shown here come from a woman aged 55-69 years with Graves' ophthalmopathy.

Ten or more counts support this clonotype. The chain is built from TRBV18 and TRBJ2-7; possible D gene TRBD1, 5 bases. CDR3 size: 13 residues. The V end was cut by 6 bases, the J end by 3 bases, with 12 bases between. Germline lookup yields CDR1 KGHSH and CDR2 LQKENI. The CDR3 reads CASSRDSFYEQYF. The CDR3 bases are TGTGCCAGCTCTCGAGACAGCTTCTACGAGCAGTACTTC.

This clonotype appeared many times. CDR3 in DNA: TGTGCCACCAGTGCTCTGCGGCTAGCAGATAACACCGGGGAGCTGTTTTTT. Translating it yields CATSALRLADNTGELFF. This chain joins TRBV24-1 and TRBJ2-2; D might be TRBD2 (5 bases). V lost 5 bases and J 2 bases, leaving 17 bases between the germline ends. Per germline, CDR1 KGHDR and CDR2 SFDVKD. The CDR3 has 17 amino acids.

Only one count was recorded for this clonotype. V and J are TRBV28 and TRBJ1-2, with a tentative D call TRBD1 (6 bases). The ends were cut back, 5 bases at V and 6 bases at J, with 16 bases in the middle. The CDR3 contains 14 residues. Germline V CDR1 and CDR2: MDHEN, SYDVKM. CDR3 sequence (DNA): TGTGCCAGCAGTGATTCAAGGACAGTCAATGGCTACACCTTC. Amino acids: CASSDSRTVNGYTF.

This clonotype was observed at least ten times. As DNA, the CDR3 is TGTGCCAGCAGCCCCAGACTAGGTGACACAGATACGCAGTATTTT. It specifies CASSPRLGDTDTQYF. The chain combines TRBV7-2 with TRBJ2-3; the D gene is possibly TRBD2 (6 bases). The CDR3 runs 15 residues. Deletions cut 5 bases from V and 2 bases from J, with 14 bases between. Germline assignment: CDR1 SGHTA and CDR2 FQGNSA. Looking up the rest from reference TRBV7-2 and TRBJ2-3 gives the full variable domain: GAGVSQSPSNKVTEKGKDVELRCDPISGHTALYWYRQSLGQGLEFLIYFQGNSAPDKSGLPSDRFSAERTGGSVSTLTIQRTQQEDSAVYLCASSPRLGDTDTQYFGPGTRLTVL.

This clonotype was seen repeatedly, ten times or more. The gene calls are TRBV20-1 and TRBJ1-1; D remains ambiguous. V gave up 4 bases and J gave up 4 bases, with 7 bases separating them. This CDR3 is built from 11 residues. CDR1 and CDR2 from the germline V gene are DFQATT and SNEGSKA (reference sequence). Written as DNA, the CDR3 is TGCAGTGCTACCCTGGGCACTGAAGCTTTCTTT. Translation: CSATLGTEAFF.

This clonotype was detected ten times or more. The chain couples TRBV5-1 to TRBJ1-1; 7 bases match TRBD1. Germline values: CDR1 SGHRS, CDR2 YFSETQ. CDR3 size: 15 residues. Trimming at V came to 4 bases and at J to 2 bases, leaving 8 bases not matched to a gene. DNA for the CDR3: TGCGCCAGCAGCGGACCCGGGACAGAAAACACTGAAGCTTTCTTT. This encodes CASSGPGTENTEAFF.

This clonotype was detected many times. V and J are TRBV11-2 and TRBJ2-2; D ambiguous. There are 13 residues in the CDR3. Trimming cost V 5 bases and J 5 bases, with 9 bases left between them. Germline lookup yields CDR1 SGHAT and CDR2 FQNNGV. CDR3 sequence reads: CASSTGGTGELFF. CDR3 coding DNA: TGTGCCAGCAGCACCGGTGGGACCGGGGAGCTGTTTTTT.

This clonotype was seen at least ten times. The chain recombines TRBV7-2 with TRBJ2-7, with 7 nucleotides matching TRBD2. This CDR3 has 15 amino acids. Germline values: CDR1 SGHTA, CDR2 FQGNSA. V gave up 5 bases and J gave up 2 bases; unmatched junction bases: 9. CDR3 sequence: CASSVSGGVAYEQYF. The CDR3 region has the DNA TGTGCCAGCAGCGTCTCGGGAGGAGTTGCCTACGAGCAGTACTTC.

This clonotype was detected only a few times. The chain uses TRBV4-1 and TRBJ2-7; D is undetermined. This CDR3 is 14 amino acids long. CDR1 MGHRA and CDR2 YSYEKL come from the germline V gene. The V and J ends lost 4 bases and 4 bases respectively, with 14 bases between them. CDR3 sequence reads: CASSRGIPDYEQYF. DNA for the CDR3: TGCGCCAGCAGCCGTGGGATACCCGATTACGAGCAGTACTTC.

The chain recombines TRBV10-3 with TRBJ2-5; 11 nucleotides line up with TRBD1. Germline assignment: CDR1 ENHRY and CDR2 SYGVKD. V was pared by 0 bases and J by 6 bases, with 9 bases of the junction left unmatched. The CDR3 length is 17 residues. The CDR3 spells CAISESNVGQGGKTQYF. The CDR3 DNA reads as TGTGCCATCAGTGAGTCGAACGTGGGACAGGGGGGCAAGACCCAGTACTTC.

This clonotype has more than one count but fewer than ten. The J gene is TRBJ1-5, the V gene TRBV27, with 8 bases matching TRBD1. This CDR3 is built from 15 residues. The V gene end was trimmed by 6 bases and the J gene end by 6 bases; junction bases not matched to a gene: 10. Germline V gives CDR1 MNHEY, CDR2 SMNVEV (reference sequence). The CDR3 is CASSHGQGIVQPQHF. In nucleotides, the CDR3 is TGTGCCAGCAGCCATGGACAGGGTATAGTTCAGCCCCAGCATTTT.

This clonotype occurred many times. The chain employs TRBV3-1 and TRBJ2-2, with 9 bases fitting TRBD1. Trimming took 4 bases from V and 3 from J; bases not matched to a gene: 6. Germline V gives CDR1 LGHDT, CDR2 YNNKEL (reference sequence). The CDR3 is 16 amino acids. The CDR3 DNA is TGTGCCAGCAGCCTCTGGACAGGGGTGGACACCGGGGAGCTGTTTTTT. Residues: CASSLWTGVDTGELFF.

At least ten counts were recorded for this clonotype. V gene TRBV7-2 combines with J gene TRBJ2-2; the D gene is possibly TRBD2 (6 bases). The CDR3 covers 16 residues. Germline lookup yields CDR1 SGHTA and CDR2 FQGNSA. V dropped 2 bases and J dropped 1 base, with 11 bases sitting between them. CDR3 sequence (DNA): TGTGCCAGCAGCTTAAATCCAGCGGGGAACACCGGGGAGCTGTTTTTT. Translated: CASSLNPAGNTGELFF.

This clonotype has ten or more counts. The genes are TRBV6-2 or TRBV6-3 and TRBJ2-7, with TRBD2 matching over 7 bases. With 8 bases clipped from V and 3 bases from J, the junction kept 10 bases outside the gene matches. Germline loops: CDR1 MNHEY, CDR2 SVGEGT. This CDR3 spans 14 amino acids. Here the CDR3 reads CASLAGRTDYEQYF. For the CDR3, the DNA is TGTGCCAGCCTGGCCGGGAGGACCGACTACGAGCAGTACTTC.

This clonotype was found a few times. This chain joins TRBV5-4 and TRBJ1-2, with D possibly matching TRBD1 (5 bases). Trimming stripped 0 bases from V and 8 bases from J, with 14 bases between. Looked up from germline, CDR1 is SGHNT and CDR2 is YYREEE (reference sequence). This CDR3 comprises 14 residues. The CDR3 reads CASSLVGGDLGYTF. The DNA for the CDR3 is TGTGCCAGCAGCTTGGTGGGGGGGGACCTAGGCTACACCTTC.

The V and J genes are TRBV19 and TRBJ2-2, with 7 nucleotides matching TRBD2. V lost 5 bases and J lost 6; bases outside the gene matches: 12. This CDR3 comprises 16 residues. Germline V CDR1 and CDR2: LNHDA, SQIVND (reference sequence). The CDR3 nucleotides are TGTGCCAGTAGTGAATGGGGAGGACTAGGAGCCGGGGAGCTGTTTTTT. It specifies CASSEWGGLGAGELFF.

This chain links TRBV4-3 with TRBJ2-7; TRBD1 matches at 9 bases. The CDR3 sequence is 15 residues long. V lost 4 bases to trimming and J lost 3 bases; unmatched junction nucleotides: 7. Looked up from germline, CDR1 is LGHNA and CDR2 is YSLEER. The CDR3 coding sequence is TGCGCCAGCAGCCGGTCGGTGACAGGGGGCTACGAGCAGTACTTC. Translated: CASSRSVTGGYEQYF.

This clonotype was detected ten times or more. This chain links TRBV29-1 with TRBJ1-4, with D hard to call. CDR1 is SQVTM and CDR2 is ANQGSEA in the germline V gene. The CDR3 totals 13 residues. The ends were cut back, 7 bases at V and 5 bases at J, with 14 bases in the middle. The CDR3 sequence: CSAETSGNEKLFF. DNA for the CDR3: TGCAGCGCGGAGACATCGGGAAATGAAAAACTGTTTTTT.

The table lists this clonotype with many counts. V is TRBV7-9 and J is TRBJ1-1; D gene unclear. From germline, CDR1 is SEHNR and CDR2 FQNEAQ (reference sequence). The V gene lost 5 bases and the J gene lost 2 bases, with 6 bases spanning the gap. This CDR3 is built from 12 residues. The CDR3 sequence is CASSDTNTEAFF. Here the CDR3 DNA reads TGTGCCAGCAGCGATACCAACACTGAAGCTTTCTTT.

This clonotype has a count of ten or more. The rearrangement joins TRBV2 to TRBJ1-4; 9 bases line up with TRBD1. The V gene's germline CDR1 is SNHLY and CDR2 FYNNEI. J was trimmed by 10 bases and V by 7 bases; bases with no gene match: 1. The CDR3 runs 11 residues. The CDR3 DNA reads TGTGCCAGCAAGGACAGGGGAAAACTGTTTTTT. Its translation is CASKDRGKLFF.

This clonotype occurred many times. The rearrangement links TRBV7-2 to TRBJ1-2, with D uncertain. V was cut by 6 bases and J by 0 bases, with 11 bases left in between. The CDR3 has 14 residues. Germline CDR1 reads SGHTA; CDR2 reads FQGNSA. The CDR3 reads CASSLYWANYGYTF. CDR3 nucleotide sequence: TGTGCCAGCAGTTTATACTGGGCTAACTATGGCTACACCTTC. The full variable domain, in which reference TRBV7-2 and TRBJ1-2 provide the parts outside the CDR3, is GAGVSQSPSNKVTEKGKDVELRCDPISGHTALYWYRQSLGQGLEFLIYFQGNSAPDKSGLPSDRFSAERTGGSVSTLTIQRTQQEDSAVYLCASSLYWANYGYTFGSGTRLTVV.

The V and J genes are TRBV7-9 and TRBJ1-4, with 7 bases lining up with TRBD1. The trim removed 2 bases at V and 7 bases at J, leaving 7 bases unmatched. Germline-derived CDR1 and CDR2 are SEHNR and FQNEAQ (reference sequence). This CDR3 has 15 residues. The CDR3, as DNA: TGTGCCAGCAGCTTATACAGGGGAGTAGGTGAAAAACTGTTTTTT. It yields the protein CASSLYRGVGEKLFF.

CDR3 amino acids: CASRDPGQLLNQPQHF. For the CDR3, the DNA is TGTGCCAGCAGGGATCCGGGACAGCTTCTCAATCAGCCCCAGCATTTT. The rearrangement links TRBV6-2 or TRBV6-3 to TRBJ1-5; 7 bases agree with TRBD1. This CDR3 region has 16 residues. J lost 3 bases, V lost 6 bases, and 11 bases had no gene match. Germline V lookup: CDR1 MNHEY, CDR2 SVGEGT.

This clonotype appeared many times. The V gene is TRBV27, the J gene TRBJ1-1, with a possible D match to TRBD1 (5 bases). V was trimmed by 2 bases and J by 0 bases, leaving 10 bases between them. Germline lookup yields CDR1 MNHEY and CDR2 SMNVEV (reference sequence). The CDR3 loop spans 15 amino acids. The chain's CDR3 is CASSLVRTLNTEAFF. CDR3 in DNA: TGTGCCAGCAGTTTAGTCCGGACATTGAACACTGAAGCTTTCTTT.

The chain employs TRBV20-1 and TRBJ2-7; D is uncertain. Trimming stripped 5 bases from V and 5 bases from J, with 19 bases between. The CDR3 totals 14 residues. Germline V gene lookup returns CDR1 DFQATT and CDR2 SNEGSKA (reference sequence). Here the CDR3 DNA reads TGCAGTGCTCTCGACTCCCATAGGACCAACGAGCAGTACTTC. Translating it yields CSALDSHRTNEQYF.

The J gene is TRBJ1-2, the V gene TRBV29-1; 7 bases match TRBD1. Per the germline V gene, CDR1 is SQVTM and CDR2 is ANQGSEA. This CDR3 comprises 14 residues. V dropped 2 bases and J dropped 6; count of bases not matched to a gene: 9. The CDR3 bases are TGCAGCGTTGAAAAACGGACAGGATCTCATGGCTACACCTTC. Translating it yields CSVEKRTGSHGYTF. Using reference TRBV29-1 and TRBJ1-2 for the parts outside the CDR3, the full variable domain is SAVISQKPSRDICQRGTSLTIQCQVDSQVTMMFWYRQQPGQSLTLIATANQGSEATYESGFVIDKFPISRPNLTFSTLTVSNMSPEDSSIYLCSVEKRTGSHGYTFGSGTRLTVV.